Listed below are T cell receptor beta chains from one sample, sequenced in a study of blood T cell repertoires in COVID-19. TCRdb keeps only in-frame clones here, not all; method: immunoSEQ multiplex PCR. Altogether 320,000 or so clones are present, roughly 84% being singletons, with the ten largest covering roughly 1%. Sequences were obtained from PBMCs or T cells enriched from blood (not recorded which). These receptors all come from a woman aged 25 to 39 who had recovered from COVID-19. Each CDR3 is given with its conserved first and last residue.

>TRBV10-3|TRBJ1-2|12
CAPPSANYGYTF
>TRBV30|TRBJ2-5|15
CAWRKPGQGSETQYF
>TRBV3-1/TRBV3-2|TRBJ1-2|11
CASSRHNGYTF
>TRBV3-1/TRBV3-2|TRBJ2-3|15
CASSLGLAETDTQYF
>TRBV11-2|TRBJ1-2|15
CASSFTGPPNYGYTF
>TRBV7-9|TRBJ2-5|14
CASSPGLAQETQYF
>TRBV18|TRBJ1-1|15
CASSPFSRQDTEAFF
>TRBV19|TRBJ2-5|16
CASSMGLAVRKETQYF
>TRBV7-6|TRBJ1-3|16
CASSLAAQGSGNTIYF
>TRBV24-1|TRBJ2-1|15
CATSDRGQDNNEQFF
>TRBV6-5|TRBJ2-7|15
CASSYQPGTGAEQYF
>TRBV28|TRBJ1-3|13
CASMRASGNTIYF
>TRBV20-1|TRBJ1-5|10
CSARAGAQHF
>TRBV30|TRBJ1-5|13
CAWRGRGDQPQHF
>TRBV2|TRBJ1-6|16
CASGSGPHSYNSPLHF
>TRBV7-9|TRBJ1-2|12
CASSSGADGYTF
>TRBV29-1|TRBJ2-4|12
CSAKGQKNIQYF
>TRBV5-8|TRBJ1-5|17
CASSPLQGRPFHQPQHF
>TRBV27|TRBJ2-7|18
CASSLSPPGHRADYEQYF
>TRBV12-3/TRBV12-4|TRBJ1-1|13
CASTLKRNTEAFF
>TRBV4-1|TRBJ2-1|15
CASSQGGGVYNEQFF
>TRBV30|TRBJ2-3|15
CAWRLSSGGTDTQYF
>TRBV5-1|TRBJ1-3|16
CASSLDGLTDRNTIYF
>TRBV27|TRBJ1-4|16
CASSLSAGQGNEKLFF
>TRBV4-3|TRBJ2-2|16
CASSQEGGLGTGELFF
>TRBV7-2|TRBJ1-2|13
CASSFMTEGGYTF
>TRBV27|TRBJ2-1|14
CASSPGQAQGEQFF
>TRBV7-7|TRBJ2-5|15
CASSSGGASWETQYF
>TRBV6-2/TRBV6-3|TRBJ2-7|11
CASSNGGEQYF
>TRBV9|TRBJ2-7|15
CASSVGWDSSYEQYF
>TRBV7-6|TRBJ1-4|15
CASSVNRGTNEKLFF
>TRBV5-4|TRBJ2-3|14
CASNAEYSTDTQYF
>TRBV28|TRBJ1-2|17
CASSLPDSTVEVRLYTF